This T cell receptor (beta chain) was sequenced during a study of blood T cells in healthy people across ages. Study context: T cells yielded about one barcoded beta molecule per two cells through template switching. Regarding the study as a whole: Per million T cells, TCR beta diversity dropped about linearly as age rose. Naive T cell percentage by flow cytometry tracked strongly with beta diversity.

Points on this clonotype: Its target is not known.

A second about 6 to 12 cycle PCR used barcoded and J-beta primers. Each CDR3 protein gets one entry after TCRdb re-called the 5' RACE reads with MiXCR. The sample contains roughly 930,000 distinct CDR3 sequences, about 44% of which appear only once. The germline V gene encodes CDR1 MNHNS and CDR2 SASEGT. V was trimmed by 5 bases and J by 6 bases, leaving 11 bases between them. CDR3 size: 12 residues. The sample was blood. This TCR was sampled from a man under 40 in good health. This chain joins TRBV6-1 and TRBJ2-7, with no clear D. CDR3 sequence reads: CASSRTGAEQYF. CDR3 sequence (DNA): TGTGCCAGCAGTCGCACGGGTGCCGAGCAGTACTTC.